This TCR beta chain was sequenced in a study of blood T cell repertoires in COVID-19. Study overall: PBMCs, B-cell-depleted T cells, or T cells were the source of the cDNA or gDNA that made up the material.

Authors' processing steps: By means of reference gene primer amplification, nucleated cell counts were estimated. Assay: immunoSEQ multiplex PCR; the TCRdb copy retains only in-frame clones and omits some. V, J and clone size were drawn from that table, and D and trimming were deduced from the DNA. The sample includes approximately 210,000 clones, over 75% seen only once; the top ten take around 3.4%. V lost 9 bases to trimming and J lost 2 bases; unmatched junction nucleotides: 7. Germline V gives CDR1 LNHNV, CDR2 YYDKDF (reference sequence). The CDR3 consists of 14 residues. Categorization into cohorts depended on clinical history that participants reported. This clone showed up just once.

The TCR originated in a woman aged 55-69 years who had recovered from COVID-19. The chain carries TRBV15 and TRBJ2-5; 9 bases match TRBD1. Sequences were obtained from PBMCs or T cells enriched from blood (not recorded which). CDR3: CATEDRGQQETQYF. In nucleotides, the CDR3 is TGTGCCACAGAGGACAGGGGACAACAAGAGACCCAGTACTTC.